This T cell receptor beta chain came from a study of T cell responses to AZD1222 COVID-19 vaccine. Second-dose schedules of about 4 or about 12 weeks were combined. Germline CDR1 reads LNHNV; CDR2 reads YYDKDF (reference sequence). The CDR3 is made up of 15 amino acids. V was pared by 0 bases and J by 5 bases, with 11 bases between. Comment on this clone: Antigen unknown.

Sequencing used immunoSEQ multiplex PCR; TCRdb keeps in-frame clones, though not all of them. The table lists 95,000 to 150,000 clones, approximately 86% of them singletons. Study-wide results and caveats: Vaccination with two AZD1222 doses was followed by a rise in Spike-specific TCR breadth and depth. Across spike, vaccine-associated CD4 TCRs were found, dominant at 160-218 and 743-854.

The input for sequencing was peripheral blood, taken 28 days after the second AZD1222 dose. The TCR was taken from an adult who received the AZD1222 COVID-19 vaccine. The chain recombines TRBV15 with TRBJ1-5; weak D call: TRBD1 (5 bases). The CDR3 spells CATSRDYRIDQPQHF. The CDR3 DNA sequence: TGTGCCACCAGCAGAGATTACAGGATCGATCAGCCCCAGCATTTT. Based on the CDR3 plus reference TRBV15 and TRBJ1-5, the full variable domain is DAMVIQNPRYQVTQFGKPVTLSCSQTLNHNVMYWYQQKSSQAPKLLFHYYDKDFNNEADTPDNFQSRRPNTSFCFLDIRSPGLGDTAMYLCATSRDYRIDQPQHFGDGTRLSIL.